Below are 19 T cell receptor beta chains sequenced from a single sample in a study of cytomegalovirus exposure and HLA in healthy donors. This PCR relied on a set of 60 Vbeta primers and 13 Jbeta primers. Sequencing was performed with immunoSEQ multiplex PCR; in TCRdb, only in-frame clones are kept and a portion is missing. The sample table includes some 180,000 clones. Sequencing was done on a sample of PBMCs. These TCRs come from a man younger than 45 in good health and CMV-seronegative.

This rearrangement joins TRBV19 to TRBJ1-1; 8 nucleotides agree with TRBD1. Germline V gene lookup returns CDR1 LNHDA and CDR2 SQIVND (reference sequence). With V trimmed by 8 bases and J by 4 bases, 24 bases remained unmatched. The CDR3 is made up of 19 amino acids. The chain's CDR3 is CASRRVTTGADFRGTEAFF. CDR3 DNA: TGTGCCAGTCGCCGAGTGACGACAGGGGCAGACTTTAGGGGCACTGAAGCTTTCTTT.

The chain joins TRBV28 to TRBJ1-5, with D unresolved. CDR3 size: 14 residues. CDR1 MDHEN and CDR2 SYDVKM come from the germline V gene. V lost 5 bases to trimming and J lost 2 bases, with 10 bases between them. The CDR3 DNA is TGTGCCAGCAGTACGACTGCAGGCAATCAGCCCCAGCATTTT. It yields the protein CASSTTAGNQPQHF.

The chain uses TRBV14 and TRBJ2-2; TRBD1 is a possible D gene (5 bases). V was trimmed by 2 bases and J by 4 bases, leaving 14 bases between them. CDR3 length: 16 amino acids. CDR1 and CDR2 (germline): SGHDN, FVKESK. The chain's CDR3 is CASSQLKGRGTGELFF. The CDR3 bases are TGTGCCAGCAGCCAATTGAAGGGAAGGGGCACCGGGGAGCTGTTTTTT.

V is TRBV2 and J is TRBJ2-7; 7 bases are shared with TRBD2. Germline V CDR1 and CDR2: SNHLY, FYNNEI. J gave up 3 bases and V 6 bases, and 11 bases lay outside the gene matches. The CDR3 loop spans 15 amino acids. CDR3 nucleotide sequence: TGTGCCAGCAGGGGGAGGGAGGCCGGCTTCTACGAGCAGTACTTC. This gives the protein CASRGREAGFYEQYF.

CDR3 amino acids: CASSRLAGELGEQYF. For the CDR3, the DNA is TGTGCCAGCAGCCGATTAGCGGGGGAGCTGGGCGAGCAGTACTTC. The genes are TRBV4-2 and TRBJ2-7; TRBD2 matches 9 bases. Germline loops: CDR1 LGHNA, CDR2 YNFKEQ. Germline trimming cut 4 bases from V and 6 bases from J; bases unmatched to any gene: 10. CDR3 size: 15 residues.

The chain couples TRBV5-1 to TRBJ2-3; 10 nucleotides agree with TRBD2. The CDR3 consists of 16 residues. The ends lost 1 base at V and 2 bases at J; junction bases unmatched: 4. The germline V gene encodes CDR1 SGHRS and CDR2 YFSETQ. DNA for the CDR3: TGCGCCAGCAGCTTGCGCCTAGCGGGGGACACAGATACGCAGTATTTT. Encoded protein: CASSLRLAGDTDTQYF.

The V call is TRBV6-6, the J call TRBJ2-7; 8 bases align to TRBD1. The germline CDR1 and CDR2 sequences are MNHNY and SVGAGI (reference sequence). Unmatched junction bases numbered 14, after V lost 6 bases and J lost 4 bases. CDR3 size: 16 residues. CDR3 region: CASRQASGGPSYEQYF. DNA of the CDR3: TGTGCCAGCAGGCAAGCCTCAGGGGGCCCTAGTTACGAGCAGTACTTC.

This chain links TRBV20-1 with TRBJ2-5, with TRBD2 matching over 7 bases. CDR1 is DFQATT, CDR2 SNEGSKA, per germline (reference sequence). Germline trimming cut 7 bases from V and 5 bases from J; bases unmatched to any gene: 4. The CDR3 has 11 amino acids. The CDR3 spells CSGGDYETQYF. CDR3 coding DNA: TGCAGTGGGGGGGACTATGAGACCCAGTACTTC.

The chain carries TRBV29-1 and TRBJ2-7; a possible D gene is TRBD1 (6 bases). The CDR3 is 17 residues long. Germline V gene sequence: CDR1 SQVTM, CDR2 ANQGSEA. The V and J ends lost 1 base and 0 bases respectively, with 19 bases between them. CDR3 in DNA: TGCAGCGTTGAAGTGCAAAGGAGGACAGCGGACTCCTACGAGCAGTACTTC. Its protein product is CSVEVQRRTADSYEQYF.

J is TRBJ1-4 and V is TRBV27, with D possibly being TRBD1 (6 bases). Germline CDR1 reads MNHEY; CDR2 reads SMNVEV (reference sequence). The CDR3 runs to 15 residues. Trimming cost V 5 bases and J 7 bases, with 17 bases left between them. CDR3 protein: CASSPRGQPSEKLFF. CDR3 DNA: TGTGCCAGCAGTCCAAGAGGACAGCCTAGTGAAAAACTGTTTTTT.

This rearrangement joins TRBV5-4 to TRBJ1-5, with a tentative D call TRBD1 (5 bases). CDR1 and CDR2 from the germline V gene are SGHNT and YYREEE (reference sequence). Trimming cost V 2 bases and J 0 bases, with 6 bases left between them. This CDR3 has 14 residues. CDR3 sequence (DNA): TGTGCCAGCAGCTTTCAGGGTAGCAATCAGCCCCAGCATTTT. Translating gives CASSFQGSNQPQHF.

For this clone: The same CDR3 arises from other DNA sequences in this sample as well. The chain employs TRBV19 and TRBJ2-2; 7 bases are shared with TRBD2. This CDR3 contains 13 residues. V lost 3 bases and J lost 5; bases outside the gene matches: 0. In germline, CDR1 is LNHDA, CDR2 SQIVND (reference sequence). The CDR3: CASSIGGTGELFF. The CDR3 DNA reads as TGTGCCAGTAGTATCGGGGGGACCGGGGAGCTGTTTTTT.

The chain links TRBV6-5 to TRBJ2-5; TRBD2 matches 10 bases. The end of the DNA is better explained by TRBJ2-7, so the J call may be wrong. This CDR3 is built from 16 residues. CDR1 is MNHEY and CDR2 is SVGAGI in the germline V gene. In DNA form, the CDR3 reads TGTGCCAGCAGTTACTCGAGGCTAGCGGGAGTCTACGAGCAGTACTTC. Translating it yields CASSYSRLAGVYEQYF.

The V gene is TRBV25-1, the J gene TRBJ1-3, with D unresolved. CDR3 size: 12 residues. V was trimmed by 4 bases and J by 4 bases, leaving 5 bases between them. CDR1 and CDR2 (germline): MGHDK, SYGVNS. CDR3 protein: CASSASGNTIYF. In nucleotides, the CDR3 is TGTGCCAGCAGTGCTTCCGGAAACACCATATATTTT. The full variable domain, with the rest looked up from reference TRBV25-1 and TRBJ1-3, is EADIYQTPRYLVIGTGKKITLECSQTMGHDKMYWYQQDPGMELHLIHYSYGVNSTEKGDLSSESTVSRIRTEHFPLTLESARPSHTSQYLCASSASGNTIYFGEGSWLTVV.

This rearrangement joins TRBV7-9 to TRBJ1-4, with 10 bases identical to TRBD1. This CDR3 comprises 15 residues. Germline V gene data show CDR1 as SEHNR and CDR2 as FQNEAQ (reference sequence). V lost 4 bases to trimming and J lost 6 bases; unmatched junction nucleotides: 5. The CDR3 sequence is CASSSRQGADEKLFF. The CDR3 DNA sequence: TGTGCCAGCAGCTCTAGACAGGGGGCGGATGAAAAACTGTTTTTT.

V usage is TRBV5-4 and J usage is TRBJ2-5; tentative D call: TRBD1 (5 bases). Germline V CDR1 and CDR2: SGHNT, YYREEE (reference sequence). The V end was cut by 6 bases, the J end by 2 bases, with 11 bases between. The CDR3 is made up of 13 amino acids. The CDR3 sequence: CASTLGRQETQYF. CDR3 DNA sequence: TGTGCCAGCACCCTGGGGCGGCAAGAGACCCAGTACTTC.

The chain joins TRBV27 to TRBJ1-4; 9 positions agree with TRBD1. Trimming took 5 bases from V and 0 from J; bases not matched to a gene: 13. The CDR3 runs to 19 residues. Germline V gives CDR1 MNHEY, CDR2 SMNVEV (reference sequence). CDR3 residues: CASSTRTGATPATNEKLFF. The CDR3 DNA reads TGTGCCAGCAGTACTCGGACAGGGGCCACTCCTGCAACTAATGAAAAACTGTTTTTT. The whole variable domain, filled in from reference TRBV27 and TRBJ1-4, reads EAQVTQNPRYLITVTGKKLTVTCSQNMNHEYMSWYRQDPGLGLRQIYYSMNVEVTDKGDVPEGYKVSRKEKRNFPLILESPSPNQTSLYFCASSTRTGATPATNEKLFFGSGTQLSVL.

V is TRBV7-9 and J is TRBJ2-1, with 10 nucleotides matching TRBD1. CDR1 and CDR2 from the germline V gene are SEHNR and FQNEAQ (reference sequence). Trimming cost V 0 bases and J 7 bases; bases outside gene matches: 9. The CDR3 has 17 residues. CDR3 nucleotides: TGTGCCAGCAGCTTAGCCCAGGGACAGGGGTCCGTGAATGAGCAGTTCTTC. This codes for CASSLAQGQGSVNEQFF.

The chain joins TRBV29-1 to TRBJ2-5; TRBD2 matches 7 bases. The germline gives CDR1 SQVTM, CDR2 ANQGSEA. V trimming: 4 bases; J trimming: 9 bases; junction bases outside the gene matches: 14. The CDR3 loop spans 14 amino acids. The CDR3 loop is CSVVGGSTSWAQYF. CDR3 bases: TGCAGCGTTGTGGGCGGGAGTACCTCTTGGGCCCAGTACTTC.